The rows below give T cell receptor beta chains drawn from one sample of a study of shared clonotypes between healthy human individuals. This table comes from immunoSEQ multiplex PCR, and its TCRdb copy is limited to in-frame clones, with some not included. This table has about 2.2 million clones, 93% appearing once. Material: naive CD8+ T cells from PBMCs. The receptors shown here come from a young man in good health. Some clones in this sample may be carry-over from other donors' samples. Both conserved end residues are trimmed from each CDR3. Each record gives: CDR3 length, V gene, CDR3 protein.

14,TRBV4-3,ASSPGPTSVPYGYT
14,TRBV4-3,ASSRRLQGGSEKLF
13,TRBV9,ASALGARRDYEQY
12,TRBV15,ATSRSSGNTEAF
13,TRBV27,ASSLLGGQNTEAF
15,TRBV7-6,ASSLAYNSGTSYEQY
12,TRBV19,ASSTMRGDGGYT
14,TRBV7-8,ASSLVKDRGGTEAF
15,TRBV4-1,ASSPQDVLAGGGEQF
13,TRBV11-3,ASSRGGGASTEAF
11,TRBV2,ASSDRNNYEQY
13,TRBV9,ASSSRQGGNYGYT
12,TRBV28,ATRGDSPLPGQY
13,TRBV9,ASSVGDRKYNEQF
13,TRBV7-2,ASSLGAGVNREQF
14,TRBV6-5,ASSYSSLGGSDTQY
11,TRBV27,ASSVFPSNPQH
16,TRBV5-5,ASSLAIAGKISGNTIY
13,TRBV5-4,ASSLSTGSRETQY
13,TRBV9,ASSVGATGLTEAF
12,TRBV28,ASFSGSEADTQY
14,TRBV12-2,ASRLALRGGGEKLF
16,TRBV27,ASSPRDSYLDKYNEQF
13,TRBV10-1,AIPDRGNGANVLT
12,TRBV27,ASSLSNPLYEQY
13,TRBV6-1,ASSPPGQGRDTQY
10,TRBV6-6,ASSTGNTEAF
13,TRBV6-1,ASSEGVRQNIEAF
12,TRBV15,ATSFNVNYNEQF
12,TRBV5-4,ASSFKGSGTEAF
10,TRBV29-1,SVGGGGDEQF